The 30 T cell receptor beta chains reported below all come from one sample, sequenced in a study of T-cell reconstitution after alpha-beta-depleted transplantation in children. Unique molecular identifiers were built into the TCRbeta library. TCRdb recomputed calls from the PCR reads with MiXCR, one row per CDR3 protein. The data hold about 200,000 distinct CDR3 sequences, with 7% to 9% observed a single time. The input for sequencing was PBMCs, mostly from graft donor cells, taken 360 days after TCRalphabeta/CD19-depleted stem cell transplant. These receptors originate from a male patient aged 2 to 9 who had a stem cell transplant for acute myeloid leukemia, so the T cells may come from the graft donor.

At least ten counts were recorded for this clonotype. The V gene is TRBV20-1, the J gene TRBJ2-1, with D tentatively TRBD1 or TRBD2 (8 bases each). The CDR3 consists of 15 residues. The ends were cut back, 1 base at V and 8 bases at J, with 18 bases in the middle. The germline V gene has CDR1 DFQATT and CDR2 SNEGSKA (reference sequence). The CDR3 here is CSARALAGQEDEQFF. CDR3 DNA: TGCAGTGCTAGAGCCTTAGCGGGACAGGAGGATGAGCAGTTCTTC.

Note on this clonotype: This may arise from a read error, as a much more abundant clone is one base away. Because the CDR3's place on the DNA is in doubt, the DNA is left out and the CDR3 is given as listed by TCRdb. The rearrangement joins TRBV4-1 to TRBJ2-3; TRBD1 is the table's D call, not checked against the DNA. Ends included, the CDR3 has 22 residues. Germline-derived CDR1 and CDR2 are MGHRA and YSYEKL. CDR3 sequence: CASSQDADIQGILTFGLGTLYF.

This clonotype was detected ten times or more. The chain has TRBV7-3 and TRBJ2-3, with 11 nucleotides matching TRBD2. Trimming removed 4 bases from V and 6 bases from J; junction bases left unmatched: 6. The germline V gene encodes CDR1 SGHTA and CDR2 FQGTGA. CDR3 length equals 15 residues. CDR3 DNA: TGTGCCAGCAGCTCCTCCGGGACTAGCGGCGATACGCAGTATTTT. This translates into CASSSSGTSGDTQYF. Looking up the rest from reference TRBV7-3 and TRBJ2-3 gives the full variable domain: GAGVSQTPSNKVTEKGKYVELRCDPISGHTALYWYRQSLGQGPEFLIYFQGTGAADDSGLPNDRFFAVRPEGSVSTLKIQRTERGDSAVYLCASSSSGTSGDTQYFGPGTRLTVL.

The J gene is TRBJ2-2, the V gene TRBV9; D unresolved. Germline CDR1 reads SGDLS; CDR2 reads YYNGEE. There are 14 residues in the CDR3. Trimming pared 0 bases from V and 5 bases from J, leaving 8 bases between. CDR3 sequence reads: CASSVGGLTGELFF. The CDR3 DNA reads TGTGCCAGCAGCGTAGGAGGCTTAACCGGGGAGCTGTTTTTT. The whole variable domain, filled in from reference TRBV9 and TRBJ2-2, reads DSGVTQTPKHLITATGQRVTLRCSPRSGDLSVYWYQQSLDQGLQFLIQYYNGEERAKGNILERFSAQQFPDLHSELNLSSLELGDSALYFCASSVGGLTGELFFGEGSRLTVL.

This clonotype showed up many times. The J gene is TRBJ2-1, the V gene TRBV5-1, with a weak D call TRBD2 (6 bases). Trimming took 4 bases from V and 8 from J, leaving 13 bases between them. The V gene's germline CDR1 is SGHRS and CDR2 YFSETQ. This CDR3 comprises 13 residues. CDR3 in amino acids: CASSAGLQHEQFF. CDR3 sequence (DNA): TGCGCCAGCAGCGCGGGACTGCAGCATGAGCAGTTCTTC.

This clonotype was observed a few times. The V call is TRBV12-3 or TRBV12-4, the J call TRBJ2-2, with TRBD2 matching over 11 bases. This CDR3 has 14 residues. V dropped 5 bases and J dropped 6; count of bases not matched to a gene: 2. The CDR3 here is CASSNSGGAGELFF. The CDR3 nucleotides read TGTGCCAGCAGTAATAGCGGGGGGGCCGGGGAGCTGTTTTTT.

This clonotype occurred many times. The chain recombines TRBV6-1 with TRBJ2-2; D is undetermined. Germline CDR1 and CDR2: MNHNS and SASEGT. This CDR3 contains 16 residues. V lost 5 bases to trimming and J lost 1 base, with 14 bases between them. The CDR3 protein is CASSTTGSLNTGELFF. As DNA, the CDR3 is TGTGCCAGCAGTACCACTGGGTCGCTGAACACCGGGGAGCTGTTTTTT.

The genes are TRBV6-2 or TRBV6-3 and TRBJ1-5; D gene unclear. Germline V gene data show CDR1 as MNHEY and CDR2 as SVGEGT. The V end was cut by 0 bases, the J end by 6 bases, with 6 bases between. This CDR3 spans 13 amino acids. CDR3 DNA sequence: TGTGCCAGCAGTTACTCCCCCAGTCAGCCCCAGCATTTT. It is translated as CASSYSPSQPQHF.

The V call is TRBV7-9, the J call TRBJ2-1; TRBD1 matches at 8 bases. J gave up 0 bases and V 6 bases, and 7 bases lay outside the gene matches. CDR1 is SEHNR, CDR2 FQNEAQ, per germline (reference sequence). There are 16 residues in the CDR3. The CDR3: CASRDRGLLSYNEQFF. As DNA, the CDR3 is TGTGCCAGCAGAGACAGGGGACTTCTCTCCTACAATGAGCAGTTCTTC.

CDR3 protein: CASSFYGSPDSWDNSPLHF. For the CDR3, the DNA is TGTGCCAGCAGCTTTTATGGTTCCCCAGACAGTTGGGATAATTCACCCCTCCACTTT. The J gene is TRBJ1-6, the V gene TRBV7-6, with D possibly TRBD1 on 5 matching bases. V was trimmed by 3 bases and J by 5 bases, leaving 23 bases between them. Germline V lookup: CDR1 SGHVS, CDR2 FNYEAQ. CDR3 length: 19 amino acids.

The chain joins TRBV20-1 to TRBJ2-7, with 9 nucleotides matching TRBD2. CDR1 is DFQATT, CDR2 SNEGSKA, per germline (reference sequence). The CDR3 contains 12 residues. The CDR3 nucleotides are TGCAGCGCGAGCGGGAGGCCCTACGAGCAGTACTTC. It is translated as CSASGRPYEQYF.

With regard to this clonotype: An end of the junction differs from the germline gene, which may be a read error. The chain has TRBV29-1 and TRBJ2-5; D is perhaps TRBD1 (6 bases). Germline CDR1 SQVTM, CDR2 ANQGSEA. The CDR3 contains 12 residues. The CDR3 nucleotides are TGCAGCGTCGAAGGGGGTCTTGAGACCCAGTACTTC. Amino acid sequence: CSVEGGLETQYF. The complete variable domain, with remaining parts taken from reference TRBV29-1 and TRBJ2-5, reads SAVISQKPSRDICQRGTSLTIQCQVDSQVTMMFWYRQQPGQSLTLIATANQGSEATYESGFVIDKFPISRPNLTFSTLTVSNMSPEDSSIYLCSVEGGLETQYFGPGTRLLVL.

The V gene is TRBV28, the J gene TRBJ2-7; 8 bases agree with TRBD1. With V trimmed by 3 bases and J by 3 bases, 19 bases remained unmatched. CDR1 is MDHEN and CDR2 is SYDVKM in the germline V gene. The CDR3 consists of 19 residues. The CDR3 DNA sequence: TGTGCCAGCAGTTTGTATATCTCCCTCAGGGGGCTTAAAAACTACGAGCAGTACTTC. This translates into CASSLYISLRGLKNYEQYF.

The V and J genes are TRBV7-2 and TRBJ2-2; TRBD2 agrees at 10 bases. Losses at the gene ends were 4 bases for V and 4 bases for J; bases not matched to a gene: 3. The CDR3 has 15 residues. Germline CDR1 reads SGHTA; CDR2 reads FQGNSA. Written as DNA, the CDR3 is TGTGCCAGCAGCTACCGACTAGCGGGCACCGGGGAGCTGTTTTTT. It encodes CASSYRLAGTGELFF. Full variable domain (rest looked up from reference TRBV7-2 and TRBJ2-2): GAGVSQSPSNKVTEKGKDVELRCDPISGHTALYWYRQSLGQGLEFLIYFQGNSAPDKSGLPSDRFSAERTGGSVSTLTIQRTQQEDSAVYLCASSYRLAGTGELFFGEGSRLTVL.

The V and J genes are TRBV5-1 and TRBJ1-1; D remains ambiguous. The V and J ends lost 6 bases and 1 base respectively, with 16 bases between them. Germline CDR1 is SGHRS and CDR2 is YFSETQ. The length of the CDR3 is 15 residues. Here the CDR3 reads CASTPFSEANTEAFF. CDR3 DNA: TGCGCCAGCACCCCATTTTCAGAAGCGAACACTGAAGCTTTCTTT.

This clonotype was seen only a few times. The CDR3 coding sequence is TGCGCCAGCAGCCCCTTGCAGACGAACACCGGGGAGCTGTTTTTT. Its translation: CASSPLQTNTGELFF. V is TRBV5-1 and J is TRBJ2-2; no clear D. The CDR3 is 15 amino acids. The ends were cut back, 4 bases at V and 0 bases at J, with 10 bases in the middle. From germline, CDR1 is SGHRS and CDR2 YFSETQ.

Comment on this clonotype: Mismatch with germline at one junction end may stem from a read error. This rearrangement joins TRBV12-3 or TRBV12-4 to TRBJ2-5, with 7 positions matching TRBD1. The CDR3 has 14 residues. CDR3 residues: CASSSQGRGETQCF. CDR3 nucleotides: TGTGCCAGCAGTTCACAGGGGAGAGGAGAAACCCAGTGCTTC.

This clonotype has more than one count but fewer than ten. This chain joins TRBV18 and TRBJ2-7, with D possibly being TRBD2 (6 bases). The CDR3 length is 14 residues. V lost 1 base and J 5 bases, leaving 12 bases between the germline ends. Germline V gives CDR1 KGHSH, CDR2 LQKENI. The CDR3 loop is CASSPLAGGDEQYF. The CDR3 coding sequence is TGTGCCAGCTCACCACTAGCCGGAGGGGACGAGCAGTACTTC.

This sequence joins TRBV5-1 and TRBJ2-7; TRBD2 agrees at 10 bases. CDR3 length equals 15 residues. The V and J ends lost 3 bases and 2 bases, in that order; junction bases with no gene match: 5. Germline V gives CDR1 SGHRS, CDR2 YFSETQ. CDR3 coding DNA: TGCGCCAGCAGCTCACTAGCGGGAATCGCCTACGAGCAGTACTTC. This translates into CASSSLAGIAYEQYF.

The chain recombines TRBV12-3 or TRBV12-4 with TRBJ1-2; D call uncertain. Deletions cut 3 bases from V and 0 bases from J, with 8 bases between. The CDR3 consists of 14 residues. CDR3 in DNA: TGTGCCAGCAGTTTCGTTTTGGCTAACTATGGCTACACCTTC. Amino acid sequence: CASSFVLANYGYTF.

This clonotype has a count of ten or more. The chain links TRBV6-2 or TRBV6-3 to TRBJ2-1, with D tentatively TRBD1 or TRBD2 (6 bases each). This CDR3 has 15 amino acids. Trimming pared 8 bases from V and 6 bases from J, leaving 20 bases between. CDR1 and CDR2 from the germline V gene are MNHEY and SVGEGT. The DNA of the CDR3 is TGTGCCAGCGGGGCTTCGTGGGGGGCGGGCAATGAGCAGTTCTTC. Translation gives CASGASWGAGNEQFF.

This clonotype was seen many times. The chain joins TRBV5-1 to TRBJ2-2; 7 bases map to TRBD2. The CDR3 covers 13 residues. Germline CDR1 is SGHRS and CDR2 is YFSETQ. V lost 4 bases to trimming and J lost 10 bases; unmatched junction nucleotides: 7. CDR3 sequence: CASSPPGGEELFF. CDR3 nucleotide sequence: TGCGCCAGCAGCCCCCCGGGGGGTGAGGAGCTGTTTTTT.

V gene TRBV2 combines with J gene TRBJ1-3; D gene ambiguous. The CDR3 length is 12 residues. Germline CDR1 is SNHLY and CDR2 is FYNNEI. The V gene lost 6 bases and the J gene lost 0 bases, with 3 bases spanning the gap. In DNA, the CDR3 is TGTGCCAGCAGAATCTCTGGAAACACCATATATTTT. Translation: CASRISGNTIYF.

This clonotype was seen a handful of times. The CDR3 loop reads CASSLESGGETQYF. The CDR3 region has the DNA TGCGCCAGCAGCTTGGAAAGCGGGGGTGAGACCCAGTACTTC. The rearrangement uses TRBV5-1 and TRBJ2-5; the match to TRBD2 covers 8 bases. CDR3 size: 14 residues. CDR1 is SGHRS and CDR2 is YFSETQ in the germline V gene. Germline trimming cut 0 bases from V and 5 bases from J; bases unmatched to any gene: 3.

Many counts were recorded for this clonotype. This sequence joins TRBV27 and TRBJ2-1, with 11 bases lining up with TRBD1. Per the germline V gene, CDR1 is MNHEY and CDR2 is SMNVEV (reference sequence). This CDR3 is built from 15 residues. Germline trimming cut 4 bases from V and 7 bases from J; bases unmatched to any gene: 6. CDR3 in DNA: TGTGCCAGCAGTTACGGACAGGGGGCTAGGAATGAGCAGTTCTTC. Protein sequence: CASSYGQGARNEQFF.

This clonotype was seen a few times. The rearrangement joins TRBV27 to TRBJ2-7, with D tentatively TRBD1 (5 bases). The V end was cut by 5 bases, the J end by 2 bases, with 19 bases between. CDR1 is MNHEY, CDR2 SMNVEV, per germline (reference sequence). This CDR3 has 16 amino acids. CDR3 in DNA: TGTGCCAGCAGTCGCTTAGGGGCCGAAGGGACCTACGAGCAGTACGTC. It translates to CASSRLGAEGTYEQYV.

The J gene is TRBJ1-2, the V gene TRBV27; 8 positions agree with TRBD1. V dropped 3 bases and J dropped 8; count of bases not matched to a gene: 8. Germline CDR1 MNHEY, CDR2 SMNVEV (reference sequence). This CDR3 region has 14 residues. CDR3: CASSLGETGEGYTF. DNA for the CDR3: TGTGCCAGCAGTTTGGGGGAGACAGGGGAAGGCTACACCTTC.

V is TRBV20-1 and J is TRBJ2-5; D is ambiguous. Germline CDR1 reads DFQATT; CDR2 reads SNEGSKA (reference sequence). This CDR3 spans 16 amino acids. Trimming took 0 bases from V and 5 from J, leaving 19 bases between them. The CDR3 loop reads CSARDPRTTVSETQYF. Here the CDR3 DNA reads TGCAGTGCTAGAGATCCGAGGACCACCGTTAGCGAGACCCAGTACTTC.

This clonotype is a singleton in its sample. The rearrangement links TRBV4-2 to TRBJ2-3; 7 bases line up with TRBD1. This CDR3 has 16 amino acids. The trim removed 4 bases at V and 7 bases at J, leaving 14 bases unmatched. The germline V gene encodes CDR1 LGHNA and CDR2 YNFKEQ. The DNA of the CDR3 is TGTGCCAGCAGCCCCAGCCGGGACAGCCTGACATATACGCAGTATTTT. Translation gives CASSPSRDSLTYTQYF.

This clonotype has at least ten counts. The gene calls are TRBV20-1 and TRBJ2-1; TRBD1 or TRBD2 may be the D gene (5 bases each). The V gene's germline CDR1 is DFQATT and CDR2 SNEGSKA (reference sequence). The ends were cut back, 3 bases at V and 3 bases at J, with 12 bases in the middle. This CDR3 is 14 amino acids long. The CDR3 reads CSARGDADYNEQFF. In nucleotides, the CDR3 is TGCAGTGCTAGGGGGGACGCGGACTACAATGAGCAGTTCTTC.